The source of this TCR beta chain is a study of post-analysis software for immune sequencing data. Overall study: The study covered relapsing-remitting, secondary progressive and progressive-relapsing courses of multiple sclerosis. Findings and limits, study-wide: F measure grouped same-batch samples tightly together. When patients were compared with controls, roughly five TRBV segments were more frequent, TRBV5-6, TRBV5-1 and TRBV20-1 among them. Normalized Chao1 diversity was significantly lower in multiple sclerosis patients than in controls.

Per the germline V gene, CDR1 is SGHRS and CDR2 is YFSETQ. The CDR3 is 15 residues long. Unique molecular identifiers were carried by the TCR beta cDNA libraries. Input amounts of roughly 0.85 to 10 million T cells were used. These gave 500,000 or so cDNA molecules, so each molecule approximated one T cell. Each CDR3 protein is one row after TCRdb ran MiXCR on the PCR reads. The sample carries approximately 630,000 distinct CDR3 sequences, 59% recorded once. As to this clonotype: Its antigen is unidentified.

The origin of this receptor is a girl under 10 years old with multiple sclerosis. The J gene is TRBJ2-5, the V gene TRBV5-1; 7 bases align to TRBD1. Matching the DNA end better, TRBJ2-7 makes the J call doubtful. The sample taken for sequencing was blood. The CDR3 loop reads CASSATGQLAYEQYF. In DNA form, the CDR3 reads TGCGCCAGCAGTGCTACGGGACAGTTGGCCTACGAGCAGTACTTC.